These T cell receptor beta chains were read from a single sample in a study of T-cell reconstitution after alpha-beta-depleted transplantation in children. TCRdb reanalysed the PCR reads using MiXCR and keeps one entry per CDR3 protein. The repertoire holds about 300,000 distinct CDR3 sequences, approximately 7.3% seen once, with about 9.1% in the top ten. The sequencing used peripheral blood, collected 360 days after TCRalphabeta/CD19-depleted stem cell transplant. The source of these receptors is a female patient aged 2 to 10 who had a stem cell transplant for Fanconi anemia, so the T cells may come from the graft donor. Both conserved end residues are trimmed from each CDR3. The order of the fields is V gene, J gene, D gene, clone size, CDR3 protein. The D gene is left open where the match is weak. Clone size, where shown, is once, few, many, or a class for clones that have expanded.

V: TRBV7-9
J: TRBJ1-2
D: TRBD1
size: -
CDR3: ASSLGGQFYGYT

V: TRBV3-1
J: TRBJ1-5
D: -
size: -
CDR3: ASSQGVAPNQPQH

V: TRBV5-1
J: TRBJ2-1
D: TRBD1
size: many
CDR3: ASSLRGQTNNEQF

V: TRBV12-3/TRBV12-4
J: TRBJ2-2
D: -
size: many
CDR3: ASTKRALVSGELF

V: TRBV6-5
J: TRBJ2-1
D: -
size: few
CDR3: ASSFRSRSSYNEQF

V: TRBV10-1
J: TRBJ2-4
D: -
size: -
CDR3: ASSDRLSKQY

V: TRBV11-2
J: TRBJ2-3
D: TRBD2
size: -
CDR3: ASSLRLAAPLSTDTQY

V: TRBV20-1
J: TRBJ1-5
D: -
size: few
CDR3: SASPSDLPGEPQH

V: TRBV18
J: TRBJ2-2
D: TRBD1
size: -
CDR3: ASSPRDRNIGELF

V: TRBV25-1
J: TRBJ2-5
D: TRBD2
size: -
CDR3: ASSGGLIETQY

V: TRBV10-3
J: TRBJ1-5
D: TRBD1
size: -
CDR3: AISESPGQVNQPQH

V: TRBV12-3/TRBV12-4
J: TRBJ2-3
D: TRBD2
size: few
CDR3: ASKITSGGFWADTQY

V: TRBV4-2
J: TRBJ1-4
D: -
size: -
CDR3: ASSQDRTNEKLF

V: TRBV11-1
J: TRBJ1-5
D: TRBD1
size: -
CDR3: ASSLHLTGAGSNQPQH

V: TRBV11-1
J: TRBJ1-3
D: -
size: -
CDR3: ASSIMASDSFSGNTIY

V: TRBV27
J: TRBJ2-3
D: -
size: -
CDR3: ASSSHQGGVRGTQY

V: TRBV27
J: TRBJ2-7
D: -
size: -
CDR3: ASSSRYGGPSYEQY

V: TRBV11-2
J: TRBJ2-3
D: TRBD2
size: -
CDR3: ASSRRTSGGAGGDTQY

V: TRBV6-5
J: TRBJ1-5
D: -
size: few
CDR3: ASSYFGANQPQH

V: TRBV20-1
J: TRBJ1-2
D: -
size: many
CDR3: SANDNNYGYT

V: TRBV7-3
J: TRBJ2-5
D: TRBD2
size: many
CDR3: ASSLSGGEETQY